This TCR beta chain was captured by sequencing in a study of blood T cell repertoires in COVID-19. Turning to the study itself: Collection of acute and convalescent COVID-19 samples took place in the United States, Italy and Spain.

Methods used by the authors: Reference gene primers were amplified, and this amplification served to estimate nucleated cell counts. TCRdb's table, derived via immunoSEQ multiplex PCR, lists solely in-frame clones and lacks some. Clonal size and the V and J genes are those of that table, whereas D and trimming came from the DNA. Here the sample spans 200,000 or so clones, approximately 88% being singletons. This CDR3 spans 15 amino acids. V was shortened by 6 bases and J by 3 bases, with 18 bases between the two germline ends. CDR1 SGHTS and CDR2 YDEGEE come from the germline V gene. Adults between about 18 and 95 years of age took part from 24 US areas.

Material for sequencing was PBMCs or T cells enriched from blood (not recorded which). This chain uses TRBV5-8 with TRBJ1-2; D may be TRBD1 (6 bases). The sequence derives from a woman aged 35 to 49 with acute COVID-19. CDR3 sequence: CASTPRGGRDYGYTF. CDR3 nucleotide sequence: TGTGCCAGCACCCCCCGAGGGGGTAGAGACTATGGCTACACCTTC.